These T cell receptor beta chains were read from a single sample in a study of pediatric ulcerative colitis. Some clones are missing from TCRdb's copy, which holds only in-frame ones; the method was immunoSEQ multiplex PCR. The sample includes approximately 5,000 clones, roughly nine tenths of them seen just once. Sequenced material: blood. These receptors were obtained from a boy younger than 18 with mild ulcerative colitis. Both conserved end residues are part of each CDR3. A D gene is named only where the DNA matches it firmly. Size is omitted from some rows. Given values are once, few, many or a class for expanded clones.

CASSSNRLAGTYEQYF,TGTGCCAGCAGTTCCAACCGACTAGCGGGAACCTACGAGCAGTACTTC,TRBJ2-7,NA,TRBD2,TRBV27
CASSLASRNTEAFF,TGCGCCAGCAGCTTGGCATCGAGAAACACTGAAGCTTTCTTT,TRBJ1-1,NA,NA,TRBV5-1
CASSPGTGGTYEQYF,TGTGCCAGCAGCCCTGGGACAGGGGGCACCTACGAGCAGTACTTC,TRBJ2-7,NA,TRBD1,TRBV6-5
CASSIDTDSANYGYTF,TGTGCCAGTAGTATAGATACCGACAGCGCAAACTATGGCTACACCTTC,TRBJ1-2,NA,NA,TRBV19
CASSFGKGYTF,TGTGCCAGCAGTTTTGGGAAAGGCTACACCTTC,TRBJ1-2,NA,NA,TRBV28
CATSTSVNSGANVLTF,TGTGCCACCAGCACATCCGTGAACTCTGGGGCCAACGTCCTGACTTTC,TRBJ2-6,NA,NA,TRBV15
CARGAGLNTEAFF,TGTGCCCGGGGGGCAGGCCTGAACACTGAAGCTTTCTTT,TRBJ1-1,NA,NA,TRBV10-3
CASRGSGYGYTF,TGTGCCAGCAGGGGGAGCGGCTATGGCTACACCTTC,TRBJ1-2,NA,NA,TRBV28
CASSLDLATGELFF,TGCGCCAGCAGCTTGGACTTGGCCACCGGGGAGCTGTTTTTT,TRBJ2-2,NA,NA,TRBV5-1
CASSSGTSGTEQYF,TGTGCCAGTAGTTCCGGGACTAGCGGAACAGAGCAGTACTTC,TRBJ2-7,NA,TRBD2,TRBV19
CASSELQGVRGYTF,TGTGCCAGCAGTGAACTACAGGGCGTCCGCGGCTACACCTTC,TRBJ1-2,NA,NA,TRBV2
CASSLRHAGYEQYF,TGTGCCAGCAGTTTACGACACGCCGGCTACGAGCAGTACTTC,TRBJ2-7,NA,NA,TRBV28
CASSLRGAVGNTIYF,TGTGCCAGCAGCTTAAGGGGGGCAGTTGGAAACACCATATATTTT,TRBJ1-3,few,NA,TRBV7-9
CASSSGRDTDTQYF,TGTGCCAGCAGTAGCGGGAGGGACACAGATACGCAGTATTTT,TRBJ2-3,once,TRBD2,TRBV6-1
CASRRQGAQINEQFF,TGTGCCAGCAGACGACAGGGGGCGCAGATCAATGAGCAGTTCTTC,TRBJ2-1,NA,TRBD1,TRBV27
CASSPRTSLGYNEQFF,TGTGCCAGCAGCCCCAGGACTAGTCTAGGCTACAATGAGCAGTTCTTC,TRBJ2-1,NA,TRBD2,TRBV13
CASSLTSGRGWGTNEQYF,TGTGCCAGCAGCTTGACTAGCGGGAGAGGGTGGGGGACTAACGAGCAGTACTTC,TRBJ2-7,NA,TRBD2,TRBV5-6
CASSYLGRSYEQYF,TGTGCCAGCAGCTACCTAGGTCGGTCCTACGAGCAGTACTTC,TRBJ2-7,NA,NA,TRBV7-8
CASRPYNTGLTGELFF,TGTGCCAGCAGGCCTTACAACACAGGCTTGACCGGGGAGCTGTTTTTT,TRBJ2-2,once,NA,TRBV21-1
CASSLSMGLGWETQYF,TGTGCCAGCAGCTTAAGCATGGGTCTGGGGTGGGAGACCCAGTACTTC,TRBJ2-5,NA,NA,TRBV7-6